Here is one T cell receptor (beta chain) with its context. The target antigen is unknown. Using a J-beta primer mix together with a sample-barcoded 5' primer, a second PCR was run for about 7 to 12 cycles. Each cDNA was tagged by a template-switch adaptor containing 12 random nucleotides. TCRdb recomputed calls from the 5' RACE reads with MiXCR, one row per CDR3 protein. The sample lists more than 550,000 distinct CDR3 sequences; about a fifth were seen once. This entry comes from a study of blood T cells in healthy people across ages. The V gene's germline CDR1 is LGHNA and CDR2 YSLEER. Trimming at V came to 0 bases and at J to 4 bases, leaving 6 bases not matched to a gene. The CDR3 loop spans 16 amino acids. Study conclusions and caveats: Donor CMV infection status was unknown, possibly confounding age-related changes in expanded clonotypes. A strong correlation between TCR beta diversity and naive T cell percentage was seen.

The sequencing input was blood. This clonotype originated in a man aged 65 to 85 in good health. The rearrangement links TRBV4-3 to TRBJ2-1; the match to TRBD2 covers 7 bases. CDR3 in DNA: TGCGCCAGCAGCCAAGACACAGCGGGAACTTACAATGAGCAGTTCTTC. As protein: CASSQDTAGTYNEQFF.